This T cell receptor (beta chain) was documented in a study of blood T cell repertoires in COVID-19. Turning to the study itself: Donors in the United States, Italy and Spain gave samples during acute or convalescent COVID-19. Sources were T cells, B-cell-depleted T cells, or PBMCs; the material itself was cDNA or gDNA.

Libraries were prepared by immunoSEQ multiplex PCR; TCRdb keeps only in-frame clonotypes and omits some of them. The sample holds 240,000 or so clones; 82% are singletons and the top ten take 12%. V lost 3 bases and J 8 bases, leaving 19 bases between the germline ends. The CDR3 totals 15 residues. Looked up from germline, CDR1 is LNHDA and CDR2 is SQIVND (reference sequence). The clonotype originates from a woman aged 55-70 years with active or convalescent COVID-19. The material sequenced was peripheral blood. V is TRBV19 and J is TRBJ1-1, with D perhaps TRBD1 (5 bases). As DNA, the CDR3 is TGTGCCAGTAGTATCCAGTCGACAGCCGATGCCGAAGCTTTCTTT. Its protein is CASSIQSTADAEAFF.